This TCR beta chain was profiled in a study of T cell clones after liver transplantation. General study points: Low donor cell numbers restricted donor-reactive repertoire measurement in two subjects.

The trim removed 5 bases at V and 4 bases at J, leaving 14 bases unmatched. The CDR3 is 16 amino acids. CDR1 is SGHVS and CDR2 is FNYEAQ in the germline V gene. Remarks on this clone: The antigen is not known.

The protocol was immunoSEQ multiplex PCR, while the TCRdb copy is restricted to in-frame clones and leaves out a portion. Found here are 70,000 to 80,000 clones, about 88% of them singletons; the top ten hold 2.7%. This clonotype was sampled from a human donor who received a liver transplant. The chain recombines TRBV7-6 with TRBJ2-7; 7 nucleotides line up with TRBD1. Specimen: CD4+ T cells from blood, collected before liver transplant. CDR3 sequence (DNA): TGTGCCAGCAGCCCGGCCCCCGGACAGGTCGAATACGAGCAGTACTTC. It yields the protein CASSPAPGQVEYEQYF.